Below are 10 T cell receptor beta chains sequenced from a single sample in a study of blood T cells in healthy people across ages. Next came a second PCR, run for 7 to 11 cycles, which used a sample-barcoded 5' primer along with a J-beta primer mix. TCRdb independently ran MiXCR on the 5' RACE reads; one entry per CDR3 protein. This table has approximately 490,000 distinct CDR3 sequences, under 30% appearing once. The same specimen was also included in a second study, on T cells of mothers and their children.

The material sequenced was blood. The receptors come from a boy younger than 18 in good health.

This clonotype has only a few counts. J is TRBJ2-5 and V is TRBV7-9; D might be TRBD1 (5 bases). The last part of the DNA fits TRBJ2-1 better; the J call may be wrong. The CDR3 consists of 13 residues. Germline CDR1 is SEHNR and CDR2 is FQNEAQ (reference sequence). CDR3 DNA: TGTGCCAGCAGCTTAGGGACAAACAATGAGCAGTTCTTC. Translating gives CASSLGTNNEQFF.

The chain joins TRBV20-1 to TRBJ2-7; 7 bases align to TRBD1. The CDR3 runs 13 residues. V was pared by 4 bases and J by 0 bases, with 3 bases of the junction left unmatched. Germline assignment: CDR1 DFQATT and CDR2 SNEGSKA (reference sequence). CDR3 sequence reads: CSAKDRLSYEQYF. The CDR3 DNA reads TGCAGTGCTAAGGACAGGCTCTCCTACGAGCAGTACTTC.

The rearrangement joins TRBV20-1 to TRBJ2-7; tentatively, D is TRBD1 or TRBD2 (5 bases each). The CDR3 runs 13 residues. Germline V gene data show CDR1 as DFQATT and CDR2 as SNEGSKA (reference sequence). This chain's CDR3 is CSPRDLLPYEQYF. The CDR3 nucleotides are TGCAGCCCCCGGGACCTGCTTCCCTACGAGCAGTACTTC.

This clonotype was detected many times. CDR3 DNA: TGCGCCAGCAGCTTATCACCTAGCGGGAGAGCGACCGGGGAGCTGTTTTTT. Protein: CASSLSPSGRATGELFF. The chain has TRBV5-1 and TRBJ2-2; TRBD2 aligns across 10 bases. CDR1 is SGHRS and CDR2 is YFSETQ in the germline V gene. V was pared by 2 bases and J by 5 bases, with 9 bases of the junction left unmatched. This CDR3 comprises 17 residues.

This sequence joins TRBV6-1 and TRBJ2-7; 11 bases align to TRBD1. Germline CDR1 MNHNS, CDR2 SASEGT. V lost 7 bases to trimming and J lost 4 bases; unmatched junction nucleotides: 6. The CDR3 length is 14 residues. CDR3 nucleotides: TGTGCCAGCACCACCGGGACAGGGGGGTACGAGCAGTACTTC. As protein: CASTTGTGGYEQYF.

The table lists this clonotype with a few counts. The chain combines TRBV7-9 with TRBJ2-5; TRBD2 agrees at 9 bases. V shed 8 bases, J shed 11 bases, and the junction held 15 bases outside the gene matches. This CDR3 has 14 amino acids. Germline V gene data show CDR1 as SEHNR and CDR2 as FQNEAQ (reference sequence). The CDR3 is CASDQSGGRVGQYF. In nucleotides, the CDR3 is TGTGCCAGCGACCAAAGCGGGGGGAGAGTCGGGCAGTACTTC.

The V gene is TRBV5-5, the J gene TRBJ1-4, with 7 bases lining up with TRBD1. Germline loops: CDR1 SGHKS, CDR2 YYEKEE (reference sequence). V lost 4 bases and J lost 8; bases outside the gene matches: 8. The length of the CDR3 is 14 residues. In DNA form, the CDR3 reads TGTGCCAGCAGCACCGGGACAGTAGACGAAAAACTGTTTTTT. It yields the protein CASSTGTVDEKLFF.

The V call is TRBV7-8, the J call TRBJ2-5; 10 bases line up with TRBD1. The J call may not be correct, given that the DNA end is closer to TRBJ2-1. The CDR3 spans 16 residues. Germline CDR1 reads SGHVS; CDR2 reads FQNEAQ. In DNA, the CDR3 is TGTGCCAGCAGCTTGATTGGGACAGGGGTGCTCAATGAGCAGTTCTTC. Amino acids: CASSLIGTGVLNEQFF.

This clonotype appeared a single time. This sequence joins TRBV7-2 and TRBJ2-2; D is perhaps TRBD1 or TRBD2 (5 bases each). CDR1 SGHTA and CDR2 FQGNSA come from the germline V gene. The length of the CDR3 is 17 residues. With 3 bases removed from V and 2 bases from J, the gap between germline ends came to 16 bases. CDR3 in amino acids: CASSLDTGTANTGELFF. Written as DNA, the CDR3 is TGTGCCAGCAGCTTGGATACCGGGACGGCCAACACCGGGGAGCTGTTTTTT.

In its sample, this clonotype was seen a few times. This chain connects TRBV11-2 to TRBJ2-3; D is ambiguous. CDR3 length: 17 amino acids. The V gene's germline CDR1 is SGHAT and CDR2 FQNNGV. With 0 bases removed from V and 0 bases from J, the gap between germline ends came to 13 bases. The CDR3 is CASSLDILLYSTDTQYF. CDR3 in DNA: TGTGCCAGCAGCTTAGATATCCTTCTCTATAGCACAGATACGCAGTATTTT.